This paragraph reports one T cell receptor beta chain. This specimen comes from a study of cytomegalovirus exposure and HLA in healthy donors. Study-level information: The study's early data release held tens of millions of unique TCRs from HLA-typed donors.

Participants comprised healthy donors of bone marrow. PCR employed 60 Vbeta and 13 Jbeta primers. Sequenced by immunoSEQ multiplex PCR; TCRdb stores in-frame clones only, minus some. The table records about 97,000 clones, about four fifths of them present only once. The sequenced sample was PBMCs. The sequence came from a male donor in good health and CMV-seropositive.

The DNA for the CDR3 is TGTGCCAGCAGCTCCGGGACTAGCGAAGAGACCCAGTACTTC. This encodes CASSSGTSEETQYF. V and J are TRBV9 and TRBJ2-5, with TRBD2 matching 10 bases. The CDR3 covers 14 residues. J was trimmed by 3 bases and V by 4 bases; bases with no gene match: 3. CDR1 is SGDLS, CDR2 YYNGEE, per germline.